One and the same sample provided the 24 T cell receptor beta chains below, sequenced in a study of regulatory T cells in long-lasting Graves disease. Building the TCR beta libraries relied on iRepertoire HTBI primers, and CDR3 regions underwent Arm-PCR. In TCRdb, the multiplex PCR reads were re-called with MiXCR into one record per CDR3 protein. Of roughly 490,000 distinct CDR3 sequences listed, 20% to 25% are singletons. Time point reported: persistent/refractory GD, antithyroid drugs over 5 years with positive TRAb. PBMC-extracted RNA yielded the TCR library. Sample: peripheral blood mononuclear cells (PBMCs), taken when the disease was refractory, from a patient treated with antithyroid drugs. The receptors stem from a female donor with Graves disease.

The V gene is TRBV30, the J gene TRBJ2-5; D possibly corresponds to TRBD1 (5 bases). The last part of the DNA fits TRBJ2-1 better; the J call may be wrong. The germline gives CDR1 GTSNPN, CDR2 SVGIG (reference sequence). The CDR3 consists of 12 residues. CDR3 loop: CAWREQGNEQFF. CDR3 in DNA: TGTGCCTGGAGGGAGCAGGGCAATGAGCAGTTCTTC.

At least ten counts were recorded for this clonotype. The J gene is TRBJ1-2, the V gene TRBV2, with D tentatively TRBD1 (5 bases). This CDR3 is built from 12 residues. Trimming removed 6 bases from V and 8 bases from J, with 13 bases in between. The germline CDR1 and CDR2 sequences are SNHLY and FYNNEI. The CDR3 loop is CASRGTSRGYTF. CDR3 bases: TGTGCCAGCAGGGGGACCTCCAGGGGCTACACCTTC.

In its sample, this clonotype was seen a few times. The chain recombines TRBV30 with TRBJ1-2; D unclear. The CDR3 extends over 13 amino acids. Per germline, CDR1 GTSNPN and CDR2 SVGIG (reference sequence). Trimming stripped 3 bases from V and 3 bases from J, with 11 bases between. CDR3 nucleotide sequence: TGTGCCTGGAGGGAGGCTCCGGACTATGGCTACACCTTC. This sequence encodes CAWREAPDYGYTF.

Many counts were recorded for this clonotype. The rearrangement uses TRBV2 and TRBJ2-7, with D tentatively TRBD1 (6 bases). This CDR3 region has 12 residues. V shed 7 bases and J shed 5 bases, with 12 bases lying between them. The germline gives CDR1 SNHLY, CDR2 FYNNEI. Here the CDR3 reads CASTQQGHEQYF. DNA of the CDR3: TGTGCCAGCACTCAACAGGGCCACGAGCAGTACTTC.

This clonotype turned up a few times. This chain uses TRBV7-2 with TRBJ2-1; 7 bases match TRBD2. The CDR3 is 14 amino acids. From germline, CDR1 is SGHTA and CDR2 FQGNSA. V trimming: 5 bases; J trimming: 0 bases; junction bases outside the gene matches: 1. CDR3 DNA: TGTGCCAGCAGCGGGGGGGTCTCCTACAATGAGCAGTTCTTC. Translated, it gives CASSGGVSYNEQFF. The entire variable domain, with the rest obtained from reference TRBV7-2 and TRBJ2-1, is as follows: GAGVSQSPSNKVTEKGKDVELRCDPISGHTALYWYRQSLGQGLEFLIYFQGNSAPDKSGLPSDRFSAERTGGSVSTLTIQRTQQEDSAVYLCASSGGVSYNEQFFGPGTRLTVL.

This clonotype has ten or more counts. The chain has TRBV7-9 and TRBJ1-1; TRBD1 matches at 7 bases. CDR3 length: 15 residues. Germline V gene data show CDR1 as SEHNR and CDR2 as FQNEAQ (reference sequence). With V trimmed by 3 bases and J by 2 bases, 6 bases remained unmatched. CDR3 loop: CASSFSGDSNTEAFF. The CDR3 DNA reads TGTGCCAGCAGCTTTTCAGGGGACAGTAACACTGAAGCTTTCTTT.

The chain joins TRBV29-1 to TRBJ1-1, with D unclear. CDR1 and CDR2 from the germline V gene are SQVTM and ANQGSEA. V was cut by 5 bases and J by 2 bases, with 18 bases left in between. The CDR3 has 15 residues. CDR3 sequence (DNA): TGCAGCGTTCCACCCCGGGCGGACTCAAACACTGAAGCTTTCTTT. This encodes CSVPPRADSNTEAFF.

In its sample, this clonotype was seen a few times. The gene calls are TRBV19 and TRBJ2-7, with TRBD1 matching 10 bases. With V trimmed by 7 bases and J by 2 bases, 5 bases remained unmatched. Germline values: CDR1 LNHDA, CDR2 SQIVND (reference sequence). The CDR3 covers 14 residues. The CDR3 DNA is TGTGCCAGTACCAAAGGACAGGGGGCCTACGAGCAGTACTTC. It encodes CASTKGQGAYEQYF.

This clonotype has ten or more counts. The rearrangement uses TRBV29-1 and TRBJ2-5; D remains unclear. Germline V gene sequence: CDR1 SQVTM, CDR2 ANQGSEA. The CDR3 sequence is 13 residues long. Trimming shortened V by 5 bases and J by 4 bases, and 14 bases separated the two germline ends. The CDR3 DNA is TGCAGCGTTCGTGGTCGCCTCGTAGAGACCCAGTACTTC. Protein sequence: CSVRGRLVETQYF.

This clonotype has only a few counts. This sequence joins TRBV11-2 and TRBJ2-2, with 8 bases matching TRBD2. The length of the CDR3 is 14 residues. Germline-derived CDR1 and CDR2 are SGHAT and FQNNGV. Germline trimming cut 4 bases from V and 6 bases from J; bases unmatched to any gene: 4. The CDR3 reads CASSSLAGSGELFF. The CDR3 region has the DNA TGTGCCAGCAGCTCTTTAGCGGGATCCGGGGAGCTGTTTTTT.

The chain has TRBV7-2 and TRBJ1-1; weak D call: TRBD1 (5 bases). The germline V gene encodes CDR1 SGHTA and CDR2 FQGNSA. The CDR3 spans 15 residues. The V and J ends lost 4 bases and 1 base respectively, with 13 bases between them. The DNA for the CDR3 is TGTGCCAGCAGCTCCGTCGGGGGTTCGAACACTGAAGCTTTCTTT. Encoded protein: CASSSVGGSNTEAFF. Based on the CDR3 plus reference TRBV7-2 and TRBJ1-1, the full variable domain is GAGVSQSPSNKVTEKGKDVELRCDPISGHTALYWYRQSLGQGLEFLIYFQGNSAPDKSGLPSDRFSAERTGGSVSTLTIQRTQQEDSAVYLCASSSVGGSNTEAFFGQGTRLTVV.

V usage is TRBV15 and J usage is TRBJ2-5; 9 bases match TRBD1. The J call is uncertain, as TRBJ2-1 better fits the DNA end. Germline CDR1 LNHNV, CDR2 YYDKDF (reference sequence). There are 15 residues in the CDR3. In DNA form, the CDR3 reads TGTGCCACCAGCAGCCCGGGACAGGGATCGGACGAGCAGTTCTTC. This gives the protein CATSSPGQGSDEQFF.

Only a few counts were recorded for this clonotype. V gene TRBV7-8 combines with J gene TRBJ2-7; 8 nucleotides agree with TRBD1. Germline CDR1 is SGHVS and CDR2 is FQNEAQ. The V segment lost 8 bases and the J segment 0 bases; nucleotides outside the gene matches: 6. CDR3 length equals 14 residues. CDR3 residues: CASGGQGLSYEQYF. Here the CDR3 DNA reads TGTGCCAGCGGTGGACAGGGCCTCTCCTACGAGCAGTACTTC.

The table lists this clonotype with a few counts. The genes are TRBV6-1 and TRBJ2-7; 7 bases match TRBD1. Germline CDR1 is MNHNS and CDR2 is SASEGT. Trimming removed 6 bases from V and 2 bases from J; junction bases left unmatched: 7. The CDR3 is 14 residues long. The DNA of the CDR3 is TGTGCCAGCAGGGCCTACAGGGGCCCCTACGAGCAGTACTTC. This encodes CASRAYRGPYEQYF.

In its sample, this clonotype was seen many times. The genes are TRBV2 and TRBJ1-2; 7 bases line up with TRBD1. This CDR3 has 14 residues. Germline CDR1 reads SNHLY; CDR2 reads FYNNEI. V gave up 4 bases and J gave up 6 bases; unmatched junction bases: 8. CDR3 amino acids: CASSGNRGVDGYTF. In DNA, the CDR3 is TGTGCCAGCAGTGGGAACAGGGGAGTGGATGGCTACACCTTC.

This clonotype was detected many times. The chain links TRBV2 to TRBJ1-2; D might be TRBD1 (6 bases). V was shortened by 7 bases and J by 1 base, with 16 bases between the two germline ends. Germline V gene lookup returns CDR1 SNHLY and CDR2 FYNNEI. The CDR3 loop spans 15 amino acids. The CDR3 is CASIAPPGDNYGYTF. For the CDR3, the DNA is TGTGCCAGCATCGCCCCCCCAGGGGATAACTATGGCTACACCTTC.

This clonotype came up a few times. The rearrangement links TRBV7-9 to TRBJ2-1, with D possibly matching TRBD2 (6 bases). V was pared by 0 bases and J by 9 bases, with 9 bases between. The CDR3 extends over 13 amino acids. The germline gives CDR1 SEHNR, CDR2 FQNEAQ (reference sequence). The CDR3 DNA sequence: TGTGCCAGCAGCTTAGCGCGGAGGGCTGAGCAGTTCTTC. It translates to CASSLARRAEQFF.

The gene calls are TRBV6-1 and TRBJ2-1, with 10 bases that match TRBD2. V shed 5 bases and J 3 bases; nucleotides not matched to a gene: 4. The CDR3 is 15 residues long. Germline CDR1 reads MNHNS; CDR2 reads SASEGT. The CDR3 region is CASSILAGVYNEQFF. CDR3 nucleotides: TGTGCCAGCAGTATCCTAGCGGGAGTCTACAATGAGCAGTTCTTC.

Details on this clonotype: It may be a read error: a sequence one base away is much more abundant. This rearrangement joins TRBV28 to TRBJ2-7; 9 nucleotides agree with TRBD1. The trim removed 8 bases at V and 2 bases at J, leaving 10 bases unmatched. CDR1 and CDR2 from the germline V gene are MDHEN and SYDVKM. The CDR3 totals 15 residues. The CDR3 bases are TGTGCCAGCGGTCCCCTGGGACAGGGTACCTACGAGCAGTACTTC. This gives the protein CASGPLGQGTYEQYF.

This clonotype appeared many times. The V and J genes are TRBV7-3 and TRBJ2-7, with 8 bases lining up with TRBD1. The CDR3 covers 14 residues. The V gene's germline CDR1 is SGHTA and CDR2 FQGTGA. V lost 4 bases, J lost 5 bases, and 7 bases stayed unmatched. In nucleotides, the CDR3 is TGTGCCAGCAGCTGGGCAGGGGGCACAGACGAGCAGTACTTC. Translated: CASSWAGGTDEQYF.

This chain connects TRBV6-2 or TRBV6-3 to TRBJ2-2; D remains unclear. In germline, CDR1 is MNHEY, CDR2 SVGEGT. The ends were cut back, 3 bases at V and 3 bases at J, with 17 bases in the middle. The CDR3 is 17 residues long. The DNA for the CDR3 is TGTGCCAGCAGTTATAGGTGCACCCTGGGGTACACCGGGGAGCTGTTTTTT. Encoded protein: CASSYRCTLGYTGELFF.

The chain uses TRBV3-1 and TRBJ2-3; 8 bases fit TRBD2. This CDR3 has 14 amino acids. Germline V gene sequence: CDR1 LGHDT, CDR2 YNNKEL (reference sequence). V gave up 3 bases and J gave up 6 bases; unmatched junction bases: 5. In DNA, the CDR3 is TGTGCCAGCAGCCACAGGCGGGAGGCGGATACGCAGTATTTT. Its protein is CASSHRREADTQYF.

This clonotype was counted ten times or more. The chain couples TRBV6-7 to TRBJ2-7; D may correspond to TRBD1 or TRBD2 (5 bases each). TRBV6-7 is labeled an ORF, and its function is uncertain. With 1 base removed from V and 3 bases from J, the gap between germline ends came to 19 bases. This CDR3 has 17 amino acids. In DNA, the CDR3 is TGTGCCAGCAGTTACTACACATCCGGGACGGTAATCTACGAGCAGTACTTC. Encoded protein: CASSYYTSGTVIYEQYF.

The rearrangement uses TRBV7-2 and TRBJ1-2, with a possible D match to TRBD1 (5 bases). The CDR3 has 14 residues. The V and J ends lost 4 bases and 5 bases respectively, with 14 bases between them. Germline V lookup: CDR1 SGHTA, CDR2 FQGNSA. The CDR3 DNA is TGTGCCAGCAGCTCAACTCCAGGGACTTATGGCTACACCTTC. Its protein product is CASSSTPGTYGYTF.